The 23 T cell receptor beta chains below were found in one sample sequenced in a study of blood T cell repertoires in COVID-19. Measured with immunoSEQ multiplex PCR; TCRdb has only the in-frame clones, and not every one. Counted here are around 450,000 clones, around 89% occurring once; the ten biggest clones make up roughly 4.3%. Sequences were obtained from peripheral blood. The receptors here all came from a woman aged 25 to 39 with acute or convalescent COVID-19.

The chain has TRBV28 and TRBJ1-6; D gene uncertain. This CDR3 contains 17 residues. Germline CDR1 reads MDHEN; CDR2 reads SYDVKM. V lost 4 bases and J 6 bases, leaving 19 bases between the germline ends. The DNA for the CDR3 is TGTGCCAGCAGTTCAAGCCTAATCAGGCCCCTTAATTCACCCCTCCACTTT. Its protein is CASSSSLIRPLNSPLHF.

The DNA for the CDR3 is TGCGCCAGCAGTCAACCCGGGACAGAAAAAGATACGCAGTATTTT. Encoded protein: CASSQPGTEKDTQYF. V and J are TRBV23-1 and TRBJ2-3; 7 nucleotides match TRBD1. TRBV23-1 is noted as an ORF with a role that remains uncertain. The CDR3 covers 15 residues. V lost 2 bases, J lost 5 bases, and 7 bases stayed unmatched.

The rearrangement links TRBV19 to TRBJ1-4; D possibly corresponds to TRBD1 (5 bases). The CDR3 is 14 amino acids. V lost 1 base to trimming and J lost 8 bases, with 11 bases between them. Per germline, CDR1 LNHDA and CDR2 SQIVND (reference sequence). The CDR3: CASSIVWRGEKLFF. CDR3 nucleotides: TGTGCCAGTAGTATAGTATGGAGGGGCGAAAAACTGTTTTTT.

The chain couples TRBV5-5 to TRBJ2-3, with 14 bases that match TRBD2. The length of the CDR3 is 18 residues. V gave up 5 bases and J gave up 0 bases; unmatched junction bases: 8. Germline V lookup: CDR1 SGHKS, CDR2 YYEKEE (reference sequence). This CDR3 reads CASRRGLAGGYSTDTQYF. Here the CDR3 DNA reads TGTGCCAGCAGAAGAGGACTAGCGGGGGGCTACAGCACAGATACGCAGTATTTT.

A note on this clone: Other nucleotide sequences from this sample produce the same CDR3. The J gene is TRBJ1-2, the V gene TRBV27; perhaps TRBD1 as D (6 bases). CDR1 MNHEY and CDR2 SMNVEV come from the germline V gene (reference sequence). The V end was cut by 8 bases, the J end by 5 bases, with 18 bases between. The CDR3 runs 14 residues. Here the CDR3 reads CASSPGGARYGYTF. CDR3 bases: TGTGCCAGCTCCCCGGGGGGGGCGCGGTATGGCTACACCTTC.

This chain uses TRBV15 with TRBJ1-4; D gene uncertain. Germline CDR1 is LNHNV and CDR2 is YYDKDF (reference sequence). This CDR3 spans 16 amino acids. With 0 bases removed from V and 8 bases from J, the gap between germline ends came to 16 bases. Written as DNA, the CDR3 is TGTGCCACCAGCAGAGATTCGAGCATGGTAAACGAAAAACTGTTTTTT. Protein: CATSRDSSMVNEKLFF.

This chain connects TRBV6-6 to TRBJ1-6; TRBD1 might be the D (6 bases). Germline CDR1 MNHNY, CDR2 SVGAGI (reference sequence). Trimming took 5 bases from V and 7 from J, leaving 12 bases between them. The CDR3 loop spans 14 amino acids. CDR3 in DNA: TGTGCCAGCAGTGGCGACAGGCTGAATTCACCCCTCCACTTT. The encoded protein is CASSGDRLNSPLHF.

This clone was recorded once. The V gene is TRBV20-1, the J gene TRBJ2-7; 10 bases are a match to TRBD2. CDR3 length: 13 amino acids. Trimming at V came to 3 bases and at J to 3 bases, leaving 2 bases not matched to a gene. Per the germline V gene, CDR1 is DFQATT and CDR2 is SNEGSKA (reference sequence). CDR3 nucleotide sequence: TGCAGTGCTAGTTCTAGCGGGGGCTACGAGCAGTACTTC. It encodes CSASSSGGYEQYF.

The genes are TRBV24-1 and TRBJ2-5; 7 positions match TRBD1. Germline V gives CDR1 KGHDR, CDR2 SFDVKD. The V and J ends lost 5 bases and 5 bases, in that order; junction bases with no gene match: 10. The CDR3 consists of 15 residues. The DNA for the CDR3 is TGTGCCACCAGTGCGACCGAGGGGGCACTGGAGACCCAGTACTTC. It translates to CATSATEGALETQYF.

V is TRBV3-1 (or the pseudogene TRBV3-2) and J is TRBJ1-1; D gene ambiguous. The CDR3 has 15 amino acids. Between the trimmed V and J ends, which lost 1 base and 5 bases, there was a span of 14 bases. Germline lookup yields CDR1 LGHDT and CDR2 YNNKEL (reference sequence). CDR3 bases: TGTGCCAGCAGCCAAGTTCGGGGTTTTATGACTGAAGCTTTCTTT. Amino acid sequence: CASSQVRGFMTEAFF.

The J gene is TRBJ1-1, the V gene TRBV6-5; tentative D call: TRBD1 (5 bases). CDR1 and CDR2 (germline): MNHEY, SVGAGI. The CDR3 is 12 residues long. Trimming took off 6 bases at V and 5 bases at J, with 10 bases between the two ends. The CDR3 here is CASSRGGTEAFF. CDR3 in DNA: TGTGCCAGCAGCCGCGGGGGGACTGAAGCTTTCTTT.

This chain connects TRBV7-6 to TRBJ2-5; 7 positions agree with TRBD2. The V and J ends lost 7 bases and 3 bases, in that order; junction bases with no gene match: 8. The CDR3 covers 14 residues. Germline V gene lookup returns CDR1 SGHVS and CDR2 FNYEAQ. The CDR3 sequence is CASTQGRGEETQYF. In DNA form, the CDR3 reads TGTGCCAGCACCCAAGGGAGGGGAGAAGAGACCCAGTACTTC. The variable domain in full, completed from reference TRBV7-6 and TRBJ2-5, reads GAGVSQSPRYKVTKRGQDVALRCDPISGHVSLYWYRQALGQGPEFLTYFNYEAQQDKSGLPNDRFSAERPEGSISTLTIQRTEQRDSAMYRCASTQGRGEETQYFGPGTRLLVL.

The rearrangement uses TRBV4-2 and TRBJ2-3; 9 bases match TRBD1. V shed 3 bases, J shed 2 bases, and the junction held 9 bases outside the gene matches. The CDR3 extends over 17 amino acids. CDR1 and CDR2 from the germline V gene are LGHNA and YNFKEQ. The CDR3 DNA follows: TGTGCCAGCAGCCAGATCAGACAGGGGGGGTTCACAGATACGCAGTATTTT. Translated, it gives CASSQIRQGGFTDTQYF.

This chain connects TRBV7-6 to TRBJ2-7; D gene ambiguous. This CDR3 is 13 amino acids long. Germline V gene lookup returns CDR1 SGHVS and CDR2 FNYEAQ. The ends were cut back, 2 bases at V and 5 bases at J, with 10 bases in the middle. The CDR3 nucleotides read TGTGCCAGCAGCTTAATAAGTGGGCACGAGCAGTACTTC. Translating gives CASSLISGHEQYF.

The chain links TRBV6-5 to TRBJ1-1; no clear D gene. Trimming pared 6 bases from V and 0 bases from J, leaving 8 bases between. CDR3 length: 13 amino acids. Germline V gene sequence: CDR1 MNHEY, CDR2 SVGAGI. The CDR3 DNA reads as TGTGCCAGCAGAGCGAATTTGAACACTGAAGCTTTCTTT. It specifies CASRANLNTEAFF.

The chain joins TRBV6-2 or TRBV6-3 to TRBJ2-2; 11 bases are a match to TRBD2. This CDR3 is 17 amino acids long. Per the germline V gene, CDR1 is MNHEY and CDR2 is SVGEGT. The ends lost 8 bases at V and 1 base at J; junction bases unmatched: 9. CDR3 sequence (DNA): TGTGCCAGCCGCCACGCAACTAGCGGGGGGAACACCGGGGAGCTGTTTTTT. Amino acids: CASRHATSGGNTGELFF.

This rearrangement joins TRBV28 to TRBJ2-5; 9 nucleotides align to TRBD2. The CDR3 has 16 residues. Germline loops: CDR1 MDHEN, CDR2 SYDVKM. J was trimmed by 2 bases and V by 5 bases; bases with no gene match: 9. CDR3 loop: CASSPLGTSRQETQYF. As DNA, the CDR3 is TGTGCCAGCAGTCCACTCGGGACTAGCCGACAAGAGACCCAGTACTTC.

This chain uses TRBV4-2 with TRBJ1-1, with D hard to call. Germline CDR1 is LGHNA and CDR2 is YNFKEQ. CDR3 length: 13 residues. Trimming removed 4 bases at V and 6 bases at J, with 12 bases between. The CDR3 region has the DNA TGTGCCAGCAGCCCTAGGTCACTCCCTGAAGCTTTCTTT. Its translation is CASSPRSLPEAFF.

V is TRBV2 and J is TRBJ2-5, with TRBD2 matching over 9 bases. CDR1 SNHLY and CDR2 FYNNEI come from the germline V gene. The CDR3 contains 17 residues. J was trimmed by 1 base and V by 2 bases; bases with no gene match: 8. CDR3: CASSELRKAGGQETQYF. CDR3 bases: TGTGCCAGCAGTGAACTAAGAAAAGCGGGGGGCCAAGAGACCCAGTACTTC.

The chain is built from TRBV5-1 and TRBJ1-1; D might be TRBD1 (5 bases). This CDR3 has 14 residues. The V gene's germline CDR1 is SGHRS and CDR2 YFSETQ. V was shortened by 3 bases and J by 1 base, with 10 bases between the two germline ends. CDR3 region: CASSSNRKNTEAFF. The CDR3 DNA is TGCGCCAGCAGCTCTAACAGGAAGAACACTGAAGCTTTCTTT.

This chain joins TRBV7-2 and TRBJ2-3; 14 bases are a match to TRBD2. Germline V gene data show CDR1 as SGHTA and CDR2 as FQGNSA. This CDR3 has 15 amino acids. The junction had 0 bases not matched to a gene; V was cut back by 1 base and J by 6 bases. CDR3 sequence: CASSLGTSGGDTQYF. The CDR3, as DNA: TGTGCCAGCAGCTTAGGGACTAGCGGGGGGGATACGCAGTATTTT.

Written as DNA, the CDR3 is TGTGCCAGCAGCTTAACAAGTGGTTCGAGACTAGCGACCGGGGAGCTGTTTTTT. Translated, it gives CASSLTSGSRLATGELFF. The chain uses TRBV7-3 and TRBJ2-2, with 8 bases matching TRBD2. The length of the CDR3 is 18 residues. Germline V lookup: CDR1 SGHTA, CDR2 FQGTGA. After removal of 0 bases from V and 5 bases from J, the junction contained 11 bases not matched to a gene. Together with reference TRBV7-3 and TRBJ2-2, the CDR3 gives the full variable domain: GAGVSQTPSNKVTEKGKYVELRCDPISGHTALYWYRQSLGQGPEFLIYFQGTGAADDSGLPNDRFFAVRPEGSVSTLKIQRTERGDSAVYLCASSLTSGSRLATGELFFGEGSRLTVL.

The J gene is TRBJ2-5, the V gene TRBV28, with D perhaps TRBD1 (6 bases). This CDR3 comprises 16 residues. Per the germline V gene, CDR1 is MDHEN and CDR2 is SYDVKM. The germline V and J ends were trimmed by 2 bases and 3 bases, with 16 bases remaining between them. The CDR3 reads CASSLQGTLSKETQYF. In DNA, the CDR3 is TGTGCCAGCAGTTTACAAGGGACACTCTCGAAAGAGACCCAGTACTTC.